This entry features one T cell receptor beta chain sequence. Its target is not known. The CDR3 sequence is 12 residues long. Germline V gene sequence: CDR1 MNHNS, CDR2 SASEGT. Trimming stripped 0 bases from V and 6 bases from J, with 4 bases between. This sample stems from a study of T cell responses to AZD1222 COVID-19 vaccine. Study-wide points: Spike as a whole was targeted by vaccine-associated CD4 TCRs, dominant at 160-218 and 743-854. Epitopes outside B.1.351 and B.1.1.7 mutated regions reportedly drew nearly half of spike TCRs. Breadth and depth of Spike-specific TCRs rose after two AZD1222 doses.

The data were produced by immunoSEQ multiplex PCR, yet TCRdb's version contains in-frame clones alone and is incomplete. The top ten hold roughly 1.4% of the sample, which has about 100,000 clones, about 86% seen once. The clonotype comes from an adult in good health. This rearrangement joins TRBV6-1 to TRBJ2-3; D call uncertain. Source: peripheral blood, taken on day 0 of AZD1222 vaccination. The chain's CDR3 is CASSEARDTQYF. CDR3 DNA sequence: TGTGCCAGCAGTGAAGCGCGGGATACGCAGTATTTT.